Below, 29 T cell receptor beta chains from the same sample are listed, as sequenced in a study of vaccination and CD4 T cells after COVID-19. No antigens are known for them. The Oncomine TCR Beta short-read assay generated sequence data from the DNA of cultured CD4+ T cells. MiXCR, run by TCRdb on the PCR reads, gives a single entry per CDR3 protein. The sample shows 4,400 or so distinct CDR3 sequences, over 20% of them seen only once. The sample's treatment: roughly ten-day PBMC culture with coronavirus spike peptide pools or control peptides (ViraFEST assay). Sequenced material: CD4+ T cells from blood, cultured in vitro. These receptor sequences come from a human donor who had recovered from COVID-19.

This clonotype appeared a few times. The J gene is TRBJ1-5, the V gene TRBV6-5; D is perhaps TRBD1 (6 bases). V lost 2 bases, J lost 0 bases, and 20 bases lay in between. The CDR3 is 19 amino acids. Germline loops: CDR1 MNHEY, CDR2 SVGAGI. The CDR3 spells CASSYAGQTSLYSNQPQHF. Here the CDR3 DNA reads TGTGCCAGCAGTTACGCGGGACAAACGAGTCTATATAGCAATCAGCCCCAGCATTTT.

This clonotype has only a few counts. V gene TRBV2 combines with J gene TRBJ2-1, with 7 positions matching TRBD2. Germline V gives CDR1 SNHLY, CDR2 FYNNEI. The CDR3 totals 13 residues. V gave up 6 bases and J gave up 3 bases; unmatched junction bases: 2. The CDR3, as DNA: TGTGCCAGCAGGGGGAGGGTCTACAATGAGCAGTTCTTC. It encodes CASRGRVYNEQFF.

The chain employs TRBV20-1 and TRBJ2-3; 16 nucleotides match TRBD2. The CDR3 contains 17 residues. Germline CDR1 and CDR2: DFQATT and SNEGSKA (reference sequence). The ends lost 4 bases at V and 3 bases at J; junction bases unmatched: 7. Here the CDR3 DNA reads TGCAGTGCTATAGGGACTAGCGGGGGGGCGGGTACAGATACGCAGTATTTT. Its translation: CSAIGTSGGAGTDTQYF.

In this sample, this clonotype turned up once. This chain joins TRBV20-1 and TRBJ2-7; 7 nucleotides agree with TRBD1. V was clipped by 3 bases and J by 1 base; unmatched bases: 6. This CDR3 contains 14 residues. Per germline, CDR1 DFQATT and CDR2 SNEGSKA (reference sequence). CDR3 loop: CSASRQGQSYEQYF. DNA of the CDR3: TGCAGTGCTAGTCGACAGGGACAATCCTACGAGCAGTACTTC.

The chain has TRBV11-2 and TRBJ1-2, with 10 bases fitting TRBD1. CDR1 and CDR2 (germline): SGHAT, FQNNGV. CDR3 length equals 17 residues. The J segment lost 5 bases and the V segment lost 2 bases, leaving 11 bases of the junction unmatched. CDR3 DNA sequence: TGTGCCAGCAGCTTACGTAGGGGGGACAGGGGATCGTATGGCTACACCTTC. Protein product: CASSLRRGDRGSYGYTF.

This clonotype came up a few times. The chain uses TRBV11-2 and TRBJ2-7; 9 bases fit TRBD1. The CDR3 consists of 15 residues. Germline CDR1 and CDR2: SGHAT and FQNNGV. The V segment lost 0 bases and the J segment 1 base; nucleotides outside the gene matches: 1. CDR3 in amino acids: CASSLEGTGSYEQYF. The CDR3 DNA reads TGTGCCAGCAGCTTAGAGGGGACAGGGTCCTACGAGCAGTACTTC.

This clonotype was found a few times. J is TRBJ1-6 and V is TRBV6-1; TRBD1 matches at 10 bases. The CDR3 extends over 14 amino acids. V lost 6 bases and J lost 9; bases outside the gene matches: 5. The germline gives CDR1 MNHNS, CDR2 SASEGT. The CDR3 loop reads CASRGQGKASPLHF. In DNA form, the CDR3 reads TGTGCCAGCAGGGGACAGGGGAAGGCTTCACCCCTCCACTTT.

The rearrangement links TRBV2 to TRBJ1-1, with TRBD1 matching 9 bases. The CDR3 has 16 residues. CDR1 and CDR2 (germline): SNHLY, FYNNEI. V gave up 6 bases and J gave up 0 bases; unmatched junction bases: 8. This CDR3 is CASREQGAEMNTEAFF. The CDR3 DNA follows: TGTGCCAGCAGGGAACAGGGGGCGGAGATGAACACTGAAGCTTTCTTT.

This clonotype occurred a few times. The CDR3, as DNA: TGTGCCAGCAGCATCTTAATGGGGTCGGAAGCTTTCTTT. Translation gives CASSILMGSEAFF. The V call is TRBV12-3 or TRBV12-4, the J call TRBJ1-1; no clear D. This CDR3 is built from 13 residues. V was pared by 6 bases and J by 8 bases, with 16 bases between.

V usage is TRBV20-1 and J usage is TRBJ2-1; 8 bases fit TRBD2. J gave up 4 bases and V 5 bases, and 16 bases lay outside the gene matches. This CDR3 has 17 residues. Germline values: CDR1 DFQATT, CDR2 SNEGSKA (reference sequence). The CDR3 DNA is TGCAGTGCTCCCCCCAAGCGGGGGCCGGAAGGTTACAATGAGCAGTTCTTC. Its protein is CSAPPKRGPEGYNEQFF.

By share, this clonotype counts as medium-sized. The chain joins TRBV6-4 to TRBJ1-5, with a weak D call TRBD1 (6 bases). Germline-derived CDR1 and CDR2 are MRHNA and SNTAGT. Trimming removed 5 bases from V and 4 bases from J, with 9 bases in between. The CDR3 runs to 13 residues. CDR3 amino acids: CASSQGSNQPQHF. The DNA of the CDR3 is TGTGCCAGCAGTCAGGGGAGTAATCAGCCCCAGCATTTT.

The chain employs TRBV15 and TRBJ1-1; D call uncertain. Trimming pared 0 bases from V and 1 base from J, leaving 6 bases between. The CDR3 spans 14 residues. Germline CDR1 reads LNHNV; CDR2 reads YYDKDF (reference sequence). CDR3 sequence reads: CATSRDRRNTEAFF. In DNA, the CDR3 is TGTGCCACCAGCAGAGATAGGAGGAACACTGAAGCTTTCTTT.

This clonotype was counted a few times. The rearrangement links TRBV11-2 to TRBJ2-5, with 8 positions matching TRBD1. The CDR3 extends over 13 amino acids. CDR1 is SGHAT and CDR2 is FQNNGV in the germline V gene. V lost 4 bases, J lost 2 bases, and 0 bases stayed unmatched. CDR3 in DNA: TGTGCCAGCAGCTGGACAGGGCAAGAGACCCAGTACTTC. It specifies CASSWTGQETQYF.

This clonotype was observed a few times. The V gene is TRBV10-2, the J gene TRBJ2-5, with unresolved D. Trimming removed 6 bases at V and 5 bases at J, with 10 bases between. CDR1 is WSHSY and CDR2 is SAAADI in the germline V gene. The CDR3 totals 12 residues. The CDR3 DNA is TGCGCCAGCAGAGGTGTAGGGGAGACCCAGTACTTC. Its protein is CASRGVGETQYF.

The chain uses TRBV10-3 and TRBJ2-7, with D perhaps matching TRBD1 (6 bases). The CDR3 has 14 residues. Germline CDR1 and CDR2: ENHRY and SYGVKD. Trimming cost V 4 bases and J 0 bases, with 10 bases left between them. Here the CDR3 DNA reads TGTGCCATCAGTGGGGGGCGGAACTCCTACGAGCAGTACTTC. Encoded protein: CAISGGRNSYEQYF.

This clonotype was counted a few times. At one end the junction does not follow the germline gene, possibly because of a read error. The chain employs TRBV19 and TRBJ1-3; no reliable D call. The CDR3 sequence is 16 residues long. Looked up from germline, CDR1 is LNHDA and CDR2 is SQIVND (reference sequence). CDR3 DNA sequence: TGTGCCAGTAGCCGTATGCACGGAGAGTCTGTAAACACCATATATTTT. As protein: CASSRMHGESVNTIYF.

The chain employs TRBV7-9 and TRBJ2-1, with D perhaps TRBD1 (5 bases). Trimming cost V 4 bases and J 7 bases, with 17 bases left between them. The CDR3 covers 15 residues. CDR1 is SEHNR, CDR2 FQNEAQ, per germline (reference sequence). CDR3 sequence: CASSSTGRRWNEQFF. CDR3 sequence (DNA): TGTGCCAGCAGCTCAACAGGTCGCCGGTGGAATGAGCAGTTCTTC.

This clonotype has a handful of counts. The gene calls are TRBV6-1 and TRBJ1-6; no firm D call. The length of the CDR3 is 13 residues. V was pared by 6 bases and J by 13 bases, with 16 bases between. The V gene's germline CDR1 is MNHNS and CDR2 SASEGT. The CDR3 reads CASRPQVIWPLHF. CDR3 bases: TGTGCCAGCAGGCCTCAGGTAATCTGGCCCCTCCACTTT.

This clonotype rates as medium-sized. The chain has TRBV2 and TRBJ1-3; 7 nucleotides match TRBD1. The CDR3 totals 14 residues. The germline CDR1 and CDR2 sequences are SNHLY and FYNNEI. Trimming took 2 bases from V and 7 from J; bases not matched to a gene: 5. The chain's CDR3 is CASSENRGGNTIYF. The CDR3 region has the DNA TGTGCCAGCAGTGAAAACAGGGGCGGGAACACCATATATTTT.

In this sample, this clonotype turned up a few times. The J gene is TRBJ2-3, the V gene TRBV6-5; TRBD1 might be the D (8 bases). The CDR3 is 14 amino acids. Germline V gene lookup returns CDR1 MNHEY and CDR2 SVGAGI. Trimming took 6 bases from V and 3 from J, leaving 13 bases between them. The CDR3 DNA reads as TGTGCCAGCAGCTACAGGGGGGGAACAGATACGCAGTATTTT. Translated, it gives CASSYRGGTDTQYF.

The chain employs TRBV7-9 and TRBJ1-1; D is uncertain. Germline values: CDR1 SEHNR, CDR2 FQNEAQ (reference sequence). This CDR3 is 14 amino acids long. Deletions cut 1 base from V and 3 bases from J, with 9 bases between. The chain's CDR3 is CASSLGLSYTEAFF. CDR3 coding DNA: TGTGCCAGCAGCTTAGGGCTTTCTTACACTGAAGCTTTCTTT. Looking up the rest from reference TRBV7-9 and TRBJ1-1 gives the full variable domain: DTGVSQNPRHKITKRGQNVTFRCDPISEHNRLYWYRQTLGQGPEFLTYFQNEAQLEKSRLLSDRFSAERPKGSFSTLEIQRTEQGDSAMYLCASSLGLSYTEAFFGQGTRLTVV.

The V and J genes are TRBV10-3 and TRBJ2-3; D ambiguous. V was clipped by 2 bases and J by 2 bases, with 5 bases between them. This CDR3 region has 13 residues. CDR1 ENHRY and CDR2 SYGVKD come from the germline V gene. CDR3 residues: CAISERVTDTQYF. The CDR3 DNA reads TGTGCCATCAGTGAGCGGGTCACAGATACGCAGTATTTT.

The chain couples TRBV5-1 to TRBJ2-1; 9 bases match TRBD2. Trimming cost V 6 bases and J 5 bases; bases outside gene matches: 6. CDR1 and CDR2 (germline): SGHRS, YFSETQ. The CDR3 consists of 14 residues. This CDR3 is CASKLRLADNEQFF. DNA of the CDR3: TGCGCCAGCAAGTTGAGACTAGCGGACAATGAGCAGTTCTTC.

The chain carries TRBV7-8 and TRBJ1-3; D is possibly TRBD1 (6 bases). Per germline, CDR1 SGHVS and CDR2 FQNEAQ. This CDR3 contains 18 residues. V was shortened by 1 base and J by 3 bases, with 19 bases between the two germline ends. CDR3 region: CASSLVARGARSGNTIYF. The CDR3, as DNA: TGTGCCAGCAGCTTAGTCGCTCGGGGGGCTCGAAGTGGAAACACCATATATTTT.

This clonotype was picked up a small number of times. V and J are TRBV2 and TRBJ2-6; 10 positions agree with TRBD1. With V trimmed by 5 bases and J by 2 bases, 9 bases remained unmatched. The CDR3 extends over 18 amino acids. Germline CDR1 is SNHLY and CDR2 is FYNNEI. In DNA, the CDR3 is TGTGCCAGCAGTACAGTGGGACAGGGGTTGGCTGGGGCCAACGTCCTGACTTTC. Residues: CASSTVGQGLAGANVLTF.

Here the CDR3 reads CASIDSPQIRGYTF. The CDR3 coding sequence is TGTGCCAGCATAGACAGCCCGCAAATCCGTGGCTACACCTTC. This chain joins TRBV2 and TRBJ1-2; possible D gene TRBD1, 5 bases. Germline CDR1 SNHLY, CDR2 FYNNEI. Trimming took off 7 bases at V and 7 bases at J, with 19 bases between the two ends. The CDR3 has 14 residues.

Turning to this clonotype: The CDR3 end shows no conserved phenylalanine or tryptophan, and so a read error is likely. DNA for the CDR3: TGTGCCAGCAGCTTGGGGACAGGGTCGCATTCACCCCTCCACTCT. Translated, it gives CASSLGTGSHSPLHS. The chain employs TRBV5-6 and TRBJ1-6; TRBD1 aligns across 8 bases. The V gene end was trimmed by 0 bases and the J gene end by 8 bases; junction bases not matched to a gene: 4. CDR1 SGHDT and CDR2 YYEEEE come from the germline V gene. The CDR3 sequence is 15 residues long.

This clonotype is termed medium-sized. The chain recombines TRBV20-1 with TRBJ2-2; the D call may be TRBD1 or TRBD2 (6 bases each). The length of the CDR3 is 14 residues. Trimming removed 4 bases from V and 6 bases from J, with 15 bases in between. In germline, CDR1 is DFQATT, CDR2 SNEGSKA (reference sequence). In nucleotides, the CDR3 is TGCAGTGCTATAAGGGGGGCCGGTGCCGGGGAGCTGTTTTTT. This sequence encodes CSAIRGAGAGELFF.

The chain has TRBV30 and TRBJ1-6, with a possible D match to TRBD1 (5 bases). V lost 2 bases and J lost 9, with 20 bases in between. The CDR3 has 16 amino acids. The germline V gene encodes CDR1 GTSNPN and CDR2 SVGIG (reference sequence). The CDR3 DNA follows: TGTGCCTGGAGTTCCCAGGGTTATATCTCGGCTTCACCCCTCCACTTT. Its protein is CAWSSQGYISASPLHF.